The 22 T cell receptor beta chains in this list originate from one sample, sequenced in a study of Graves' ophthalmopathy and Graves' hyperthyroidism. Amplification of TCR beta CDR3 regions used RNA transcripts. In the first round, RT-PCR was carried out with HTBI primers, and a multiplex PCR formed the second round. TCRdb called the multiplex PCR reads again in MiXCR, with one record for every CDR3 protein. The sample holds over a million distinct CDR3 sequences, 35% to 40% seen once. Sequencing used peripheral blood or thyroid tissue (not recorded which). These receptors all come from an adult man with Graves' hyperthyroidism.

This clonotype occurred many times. CDR3 loop: CASSQHREIEAFF. Here the CDR3 DNA reads TGTGCCAGTAGCCAGCACCGGGAGATTGAAGCTTTCTTT. This chain joins TRBV19 and TRBJ1-1; no reliable D call. The V gene lost 6 bases and the J gene lost 7 bases, with 15 bases spanning the gap. The length of the CDR3 is 13 residues. Germline loops: CDR1 LNHDA, CDR2 SQIVND (reference sequence). The whole variable domain, filled in from reference TRBV19 and TRBJ1-1, reads DGGITQSPKYLFRKEGQNVTLSCEQNLNHDAMYWYRQDPGQGLRLIYYSQIVNDFQKGDIAEGYSVSREKKESFPLTVTSAQKNPTAFYLCASSQHREIEAFFGQGTRLTVV.

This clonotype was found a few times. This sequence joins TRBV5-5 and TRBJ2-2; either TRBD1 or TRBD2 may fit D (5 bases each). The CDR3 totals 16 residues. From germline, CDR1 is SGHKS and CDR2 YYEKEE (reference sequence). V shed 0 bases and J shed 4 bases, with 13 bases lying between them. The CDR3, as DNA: TGTGCCAGCAGCTTGGCCGCGTCGGGGCTCACCGGGGAGCTGTTTTTT. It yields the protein CASSLAASGLTGELFF.

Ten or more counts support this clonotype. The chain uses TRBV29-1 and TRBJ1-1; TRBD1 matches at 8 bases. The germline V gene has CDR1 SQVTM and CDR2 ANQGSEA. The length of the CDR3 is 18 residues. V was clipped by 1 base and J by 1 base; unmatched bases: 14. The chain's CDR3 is CSVEVVAGPGQANTEAFF. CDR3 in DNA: TGCAGCGTTGAAGTCGTCGCGGGTCCGGGACAGGCGAACACTGAAGCTTTCTTT.

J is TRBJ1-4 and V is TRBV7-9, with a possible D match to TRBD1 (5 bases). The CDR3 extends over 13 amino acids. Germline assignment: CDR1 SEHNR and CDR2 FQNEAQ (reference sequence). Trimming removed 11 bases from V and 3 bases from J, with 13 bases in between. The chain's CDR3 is CAGWGSANEKLFF. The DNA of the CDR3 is TGTGCCGGCTGGGGCAGCGCTAATGAAAAACTGTTTTTT.

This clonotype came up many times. The CDR3 loop reads CASSLGSAVLGTQYF. CDR3 in DNA: TGTGCCAGCAGCTTAGGGTCCGCCGTCCTCGGGACCCAGTACTTC. The chain recombines TRBV11-2 with TRBJ2-5; D uncertain. The CDR3 extends over 15 amino acids. Deletions cut 1 base from V and 7 bases from J, with 16 bases between. Germline CDR1 SGHAT, CDR2 FQNNGV. The full variable domain, rest sourced from reference TRBV11-2 and TRBJ2-5, is EAGVAQSPRYKIIEKRQSVAFWCNPISGHATLYWYQQILGQGPKLLIQFQNNGVVDDSQLPKDRFSAERLKGVDSTLKIQPAKLEDSAVYLCASSLGSAVLGTQYFGPGTRLLVL.

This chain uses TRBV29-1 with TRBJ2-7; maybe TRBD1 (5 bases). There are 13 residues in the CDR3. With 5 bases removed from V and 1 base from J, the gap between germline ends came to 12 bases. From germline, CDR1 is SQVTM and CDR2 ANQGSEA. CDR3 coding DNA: TGCAGCGTTCGGTGGGCAGGGTCCTACGAGCAGTACTTC. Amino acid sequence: CSVRWAGSYEQYF.

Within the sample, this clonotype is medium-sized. CDR3 bases: TGTGCCAGCGAAAGGACAGGGGACTATGGCTACACCTTC. Translation gives CASERTGDYGYTF. The rearrangement links TRBV25-1 to TRBJ1-2; 9 nucleotides agree with TRBD1. V shed 8 bases and J 3 bases; nucleotides not matched to a gene: 4. CDR3 length equals 13 residues. Germline lookup yields CDR1 MGHDK and CDR2 SYGVNS.

CDR3 residues: CASSWRVSGGPYTGELFF. The CDR3 DNA follows: TGTGCCAGCAGCTGGAGGGTCTCGGGAGGGCCGTACACCGGGGAGCTGTTTTTT. V usage is TRBV7-2 and J usage is TRBJ2-2, with 8 bases identical to TRBD2. J gave up 3 bases and V 4 bases, and 13 bases lay outside the gene matches. CDR1 and CDR2 from the germline V gene are SGHTA and FQGNSA. This CDR3 has 18 amino acids.

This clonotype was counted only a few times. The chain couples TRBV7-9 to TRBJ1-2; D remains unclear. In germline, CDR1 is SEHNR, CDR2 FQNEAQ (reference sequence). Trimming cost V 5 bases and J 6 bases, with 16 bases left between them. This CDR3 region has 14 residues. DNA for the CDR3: TGTGCCAGCAGCCAGATAGCGGGGTTTAATGGCTACACCTTC. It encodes CASSQIAGFNGYTF.

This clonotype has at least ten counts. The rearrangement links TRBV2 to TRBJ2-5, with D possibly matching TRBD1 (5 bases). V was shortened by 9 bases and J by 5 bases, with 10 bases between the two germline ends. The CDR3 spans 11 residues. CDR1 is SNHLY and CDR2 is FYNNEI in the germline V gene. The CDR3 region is CARQGGETQYF. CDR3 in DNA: TGTGCCAGGCAGGGTGGGGAGACCCAGTACTTC.

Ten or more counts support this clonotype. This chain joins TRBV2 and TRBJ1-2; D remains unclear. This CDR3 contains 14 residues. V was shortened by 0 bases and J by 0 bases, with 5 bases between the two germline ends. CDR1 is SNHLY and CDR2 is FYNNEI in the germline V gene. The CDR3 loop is CASSEAHSNYGYTF. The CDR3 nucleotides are TGTGCCAGCAGTGAAGCGCATTCTAACTATGGCTACACCTTC.

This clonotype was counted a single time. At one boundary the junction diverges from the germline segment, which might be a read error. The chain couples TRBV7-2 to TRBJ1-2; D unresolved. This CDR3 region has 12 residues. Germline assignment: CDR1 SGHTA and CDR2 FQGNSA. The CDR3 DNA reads TGTGCCAGCAGCTCAGAAGACCGTAGGGTATTCTTC. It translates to CASSSEDRRVFF.

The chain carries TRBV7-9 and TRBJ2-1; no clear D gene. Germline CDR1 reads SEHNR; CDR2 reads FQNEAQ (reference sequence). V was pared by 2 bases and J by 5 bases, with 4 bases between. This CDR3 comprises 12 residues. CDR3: CASSLPDNEQFF. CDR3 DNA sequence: TGTGCCAGCAGCTTACCTGACAATGAGCAGTTCTTC.

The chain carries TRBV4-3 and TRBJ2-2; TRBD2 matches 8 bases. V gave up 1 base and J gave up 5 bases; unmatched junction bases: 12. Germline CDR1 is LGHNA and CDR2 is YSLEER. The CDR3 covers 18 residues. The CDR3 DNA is TGCGCCAGCAGCCAAGGGGTTACAAGCGGGAGCAGTACCGGGGAGCTGTTTTTT. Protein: CASSQGVTSGSSTGELFF.

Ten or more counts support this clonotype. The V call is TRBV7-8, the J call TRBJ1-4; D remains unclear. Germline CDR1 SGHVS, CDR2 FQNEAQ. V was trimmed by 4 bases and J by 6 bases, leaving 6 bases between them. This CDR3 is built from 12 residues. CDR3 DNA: TGTGCCAGCAGCTCAGGCCATGAAAAACTGTTTTTT. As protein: CASSSGHEKLFF.

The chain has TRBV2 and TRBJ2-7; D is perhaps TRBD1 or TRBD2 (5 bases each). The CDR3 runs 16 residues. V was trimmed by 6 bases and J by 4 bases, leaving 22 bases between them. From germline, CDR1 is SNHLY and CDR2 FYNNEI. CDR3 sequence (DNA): TGTGCCAGCAGGATCGAACCGGGACCCCGGCTTTACGAGCAGTACTTC. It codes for CASRIEPGPRLYEQYF.

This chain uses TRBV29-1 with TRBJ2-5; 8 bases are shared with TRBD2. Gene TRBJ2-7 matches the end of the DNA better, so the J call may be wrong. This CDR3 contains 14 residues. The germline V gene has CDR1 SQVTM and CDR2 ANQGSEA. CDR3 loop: CSFRGGRGSYEQYF. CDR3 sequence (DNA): TGCAGTTTTCGGGGGGGCAGGGGTTCCTACGAGCAGTACTTC.

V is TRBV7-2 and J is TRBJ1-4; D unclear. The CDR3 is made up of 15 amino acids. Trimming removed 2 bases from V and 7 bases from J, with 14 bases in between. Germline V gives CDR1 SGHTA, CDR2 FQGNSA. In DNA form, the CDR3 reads TGTGCCAGCAGCTTAATAGGACCCAGAGCTGAAAAACTGTTTTTT. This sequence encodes CASSLIGPRAEKLFF.

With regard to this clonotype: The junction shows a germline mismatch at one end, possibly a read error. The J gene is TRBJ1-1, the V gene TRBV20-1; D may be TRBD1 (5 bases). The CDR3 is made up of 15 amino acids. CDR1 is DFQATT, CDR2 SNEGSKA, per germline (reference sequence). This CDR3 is CSARDFKGTNTEASF. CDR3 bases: TGCAGTGCTAGAGATTTTAAGGGGACGAACACTGAAGCTTCCTTT.

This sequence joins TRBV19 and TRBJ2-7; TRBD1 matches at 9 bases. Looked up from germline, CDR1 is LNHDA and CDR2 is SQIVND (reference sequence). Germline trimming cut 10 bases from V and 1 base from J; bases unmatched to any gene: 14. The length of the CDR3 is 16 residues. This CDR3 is CATTETGTGISYEQYF. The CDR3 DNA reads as TGTGCCACCACTGAGACCGGGACAGGGATTTCCTACGAGCAGTACTTC.

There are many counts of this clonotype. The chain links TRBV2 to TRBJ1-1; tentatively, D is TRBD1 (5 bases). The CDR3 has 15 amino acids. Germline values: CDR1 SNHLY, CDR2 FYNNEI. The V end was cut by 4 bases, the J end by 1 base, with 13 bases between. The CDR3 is CASSGARGKNTEAFF. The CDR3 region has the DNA TGTGCCAGCAGTGGGGCCCGGGGCAAGAACACTGAAGCTTTCTTT.

The CDR3 sequence: CASSGGQVPYNEQFF. In DNA, the CDR3 is TGTGCCAGCAGTGGAGGACAGGTACCCTACAATGAGCAGTTCTTC. The rearrangement joins TRBV2 to TRBJ2-1; 7 positions agree with TRBD1. The CDR3 contains 15 residues. With V trimmed by 4 bases and J by 2 bases, 5 bases remained unmatched. Germline values: CDR1 SNHLY, CDR2 FYNNEI.